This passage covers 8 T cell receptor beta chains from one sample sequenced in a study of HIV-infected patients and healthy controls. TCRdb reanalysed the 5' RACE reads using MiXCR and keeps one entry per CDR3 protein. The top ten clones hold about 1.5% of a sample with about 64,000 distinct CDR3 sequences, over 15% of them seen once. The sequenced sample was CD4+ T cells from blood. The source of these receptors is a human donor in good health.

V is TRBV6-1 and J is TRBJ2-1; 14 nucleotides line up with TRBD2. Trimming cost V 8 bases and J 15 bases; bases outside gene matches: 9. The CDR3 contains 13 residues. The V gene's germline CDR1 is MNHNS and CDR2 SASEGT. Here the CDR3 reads CASPGTSGSFRFF. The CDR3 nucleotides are TGTGCCAGCCCAGGGACTAGCGGGAGTTTCCGGTTCTTC.

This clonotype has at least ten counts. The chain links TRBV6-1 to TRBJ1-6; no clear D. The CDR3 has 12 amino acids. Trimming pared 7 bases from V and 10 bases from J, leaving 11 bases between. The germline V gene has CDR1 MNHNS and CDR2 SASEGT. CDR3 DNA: TGTGCCAGCACCAACCGGGTGTCACCCCTCCACTTT. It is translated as CASTNRVSPLHF.

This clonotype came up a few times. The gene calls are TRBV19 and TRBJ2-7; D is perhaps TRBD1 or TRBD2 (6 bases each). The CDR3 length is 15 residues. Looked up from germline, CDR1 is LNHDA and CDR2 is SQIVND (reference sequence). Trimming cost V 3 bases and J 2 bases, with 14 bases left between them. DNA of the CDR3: TGTGCCAGTAGTATCGTGGCTCGGGGGCCCTACGAGCAGTACTTC. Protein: CASSIVARGPYEQYF.

The CDR3 loop reads CASSLYGVNQPQHF. In DNA form, the CDR3 reads TGTGCCAGCAGCTTGTACGGGGTAAATCAGCCCCAGCATTTT. The V and J genes are TRBV5-6 and TRBJ1-5; no clear D gene. In germline, CDR1 is SGHDT, CDR2 YYEEEE. The CDR3 runs to 14 residues. V lost 1 base to trimming and J lost 4 bases, with 9 bases between them.

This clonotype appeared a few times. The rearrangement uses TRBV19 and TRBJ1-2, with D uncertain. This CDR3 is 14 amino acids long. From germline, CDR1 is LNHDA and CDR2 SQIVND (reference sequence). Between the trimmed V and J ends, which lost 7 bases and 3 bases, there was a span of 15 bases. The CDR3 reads CASKRRSTYYGYTF. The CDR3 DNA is TGTGCCAGTAAAAGGCGTTCCACCTACTATGGCTACACCTTC. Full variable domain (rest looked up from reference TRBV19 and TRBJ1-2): DGGITQSPKYLFRKEGQNVTLSCEQNLNHDAMYWYRQDPGQGLRLIYYSQIVNDFQKGDIAEGYSVSREKKESFPLTVTSAQKNPTAFYLCASKRRSTYYGYTFGSGTRLTVV.

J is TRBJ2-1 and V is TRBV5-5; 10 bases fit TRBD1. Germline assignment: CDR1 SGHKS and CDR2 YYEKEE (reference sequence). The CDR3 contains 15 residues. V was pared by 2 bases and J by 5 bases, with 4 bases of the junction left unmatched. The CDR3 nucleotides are TGTGCCAGCAGCTTTGGGACAGGGGACCACAATGAGCAGTTCTTC. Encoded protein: CASSFGTGDHNEQFF.

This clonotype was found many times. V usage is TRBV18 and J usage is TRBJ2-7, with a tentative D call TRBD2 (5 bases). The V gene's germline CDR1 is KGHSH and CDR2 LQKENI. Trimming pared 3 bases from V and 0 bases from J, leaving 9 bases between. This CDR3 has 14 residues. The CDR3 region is CASSPSRDSYEQYF. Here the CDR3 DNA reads TGTGCCAGCTCACCGAGTCGGGACTCCTACGAGCAGTACTTC.

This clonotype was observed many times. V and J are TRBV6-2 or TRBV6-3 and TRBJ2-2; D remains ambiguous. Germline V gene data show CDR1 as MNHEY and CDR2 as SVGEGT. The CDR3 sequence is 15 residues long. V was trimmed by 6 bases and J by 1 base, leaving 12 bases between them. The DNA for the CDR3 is TGTGCCAGCAGCAAAAATTTGAGGAACACCGGGGAGCTGTTTTTT. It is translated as CASSKNLRNTGELFF.